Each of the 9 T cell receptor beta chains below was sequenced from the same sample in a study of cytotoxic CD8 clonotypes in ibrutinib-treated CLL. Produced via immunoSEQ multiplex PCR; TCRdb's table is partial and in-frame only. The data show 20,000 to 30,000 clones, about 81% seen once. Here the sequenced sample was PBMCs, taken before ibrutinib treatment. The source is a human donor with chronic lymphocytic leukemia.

The CDR3 coding sequence is TGTGCCAGCAGAACCGACACGGCGGCCGGGGAGCTGTTTTTT. Its protein is CASRTDTAAGELFF. The chain carries TRBV5-4 and TRBJ2-2; D uncertain. Germline-derived CDR1 and CDR2 are SGHNT and YYREEE (reference sequence). V was shortened by 5 bases and J by 6 bases, with 14 bases between the two germline ends. CDR3 size: 14 residues.

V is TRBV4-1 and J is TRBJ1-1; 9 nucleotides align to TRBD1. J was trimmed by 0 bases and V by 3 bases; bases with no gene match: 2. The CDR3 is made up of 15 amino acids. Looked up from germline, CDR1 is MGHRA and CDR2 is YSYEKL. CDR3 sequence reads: CASSQNRGLNTEAFF. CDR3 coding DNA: TGCGCCAGCAGCCAGAACAGGGGGCTGAACACTGAAGCTTTCTTT.

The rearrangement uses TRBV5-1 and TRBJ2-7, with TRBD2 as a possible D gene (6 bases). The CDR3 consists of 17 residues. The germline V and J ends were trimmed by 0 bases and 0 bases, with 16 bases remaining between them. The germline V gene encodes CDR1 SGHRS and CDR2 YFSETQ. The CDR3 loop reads CASSLGPYGGGSYEQYF. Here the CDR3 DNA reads TGCGCCAGCAGCTTGGGCCCCTATGGGGGAGGCTCCTACGAGCAGTACTTC.

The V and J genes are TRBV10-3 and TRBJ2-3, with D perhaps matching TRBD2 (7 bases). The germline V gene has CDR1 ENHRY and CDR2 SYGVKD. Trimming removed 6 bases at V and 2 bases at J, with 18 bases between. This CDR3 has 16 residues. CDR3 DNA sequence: TGTGCCATCAGCCCCGGGGGGCGGGAGACCACAGATACGCAGTATTTT. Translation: CAISPGGRETTDTQYF.

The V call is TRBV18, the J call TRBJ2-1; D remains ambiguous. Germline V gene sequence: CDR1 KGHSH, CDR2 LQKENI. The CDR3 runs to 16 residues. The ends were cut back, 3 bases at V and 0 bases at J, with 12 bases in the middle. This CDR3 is CASSPLAPSSYNEQFF. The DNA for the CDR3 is TGTGCCAGCTCACCCTTGGCGCCGAGCTCCTACAATGAGCAGTTCTTC.

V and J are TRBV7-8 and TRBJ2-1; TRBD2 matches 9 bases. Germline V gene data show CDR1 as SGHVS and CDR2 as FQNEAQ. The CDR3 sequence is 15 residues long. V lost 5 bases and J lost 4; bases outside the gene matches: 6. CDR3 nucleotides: TGTGCCAGCAGCGTGTTGGGACTAGCTTACAATGAGCAGTTCTTC. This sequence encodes CASSVLGLAYNEQFF.

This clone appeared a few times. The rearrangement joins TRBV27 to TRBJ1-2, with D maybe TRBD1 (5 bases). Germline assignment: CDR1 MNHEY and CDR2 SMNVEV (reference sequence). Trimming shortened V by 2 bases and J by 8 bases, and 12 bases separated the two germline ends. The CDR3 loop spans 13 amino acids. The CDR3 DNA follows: TGTGCCAGCAGTTTAAATGCAGGGAAAGGCTACACCTTC. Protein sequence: CASSLNAGKGYTF.

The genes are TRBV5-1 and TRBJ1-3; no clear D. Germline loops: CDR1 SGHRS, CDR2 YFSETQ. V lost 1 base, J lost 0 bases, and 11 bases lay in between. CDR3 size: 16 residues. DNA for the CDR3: TGCGCCAGCAGCTTGCAAGGATCCAGCTCTGGAAACACCATATATTTT. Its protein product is CASSLQGSSSGNTIYF.

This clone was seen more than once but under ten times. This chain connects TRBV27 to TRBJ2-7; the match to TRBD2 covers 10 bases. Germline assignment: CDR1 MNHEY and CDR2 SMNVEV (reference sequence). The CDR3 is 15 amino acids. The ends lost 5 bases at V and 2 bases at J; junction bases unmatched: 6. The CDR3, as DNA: TGTGCCAGCAGTCCCGGACTAGCGGTAACCTACGAGCAGTACTTC. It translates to CASSPGLAVTYEQYF.